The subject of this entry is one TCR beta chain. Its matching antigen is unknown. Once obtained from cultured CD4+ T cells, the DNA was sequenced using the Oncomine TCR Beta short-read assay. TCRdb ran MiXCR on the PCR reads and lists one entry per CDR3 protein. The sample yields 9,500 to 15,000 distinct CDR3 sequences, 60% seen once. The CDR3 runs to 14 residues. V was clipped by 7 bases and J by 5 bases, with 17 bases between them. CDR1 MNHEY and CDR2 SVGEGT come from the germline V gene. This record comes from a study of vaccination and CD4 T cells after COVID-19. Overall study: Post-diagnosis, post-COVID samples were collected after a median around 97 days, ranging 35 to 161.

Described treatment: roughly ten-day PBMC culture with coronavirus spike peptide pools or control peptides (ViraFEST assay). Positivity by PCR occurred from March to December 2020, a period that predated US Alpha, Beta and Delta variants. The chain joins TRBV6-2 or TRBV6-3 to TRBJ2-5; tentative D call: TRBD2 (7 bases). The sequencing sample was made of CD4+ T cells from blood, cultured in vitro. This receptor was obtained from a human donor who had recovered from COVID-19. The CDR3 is CASNPGGHAETQYF. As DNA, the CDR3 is TGTGCCAGCAATCCCGGGGGGCACGCGGAGACCCAGTACTTC.